Below, 15 T cell receptor beta chains from the same sample are listed, as sequenced in a study of vaccination effects on CD4 cells after COVID-19. TCRdb's copy holds only in-frame clones and misses some; the assay was immunoSEQ multiplex PCR. The sample consists of under 80,000 clones, under 85% of them appearing once. These receptors' antigens are unknown. ViraFEST assay sequencing came after antigen-specific CD4+ T cells were expanded with viral peptide pools. CD4+ T cells were isolated after about nine days of culture. Everyone in the study got two shots of either the BNT162b2 or mRNA-1273 vaccine. The sample in question was CD4+ T cells from PBMCs cultured with HCoV-OC43 spike peptides, obtained after COVID-19 vaccination. Subset of the sample: HCoV-OC43 spike overlapping peptide pool stimulation. All receptors derive from a human donor who received a COVID-19 vaccine.

The rearrangement links TRBV7-3 to TRBJ2-1; 9 nucleotides agree with TRBD1. CDR3 length equals 15 residues. Per germline, CDR1 SGHTA and CDR2 FQGTGA. Unmatched junction bases numbered 5, after V lost 5 bases and J lost 3 bases. DNA of the CDR3: TGTGCCAGCAGCCCTCGGGACAGGGTCTACAATGAGCAGTTCTTC. It yields the protein CASSPRDRVYNEQFF.

The chain links TRBV6-5 to TRBJ1-2; TRBD1 aligns across 7 bases. The germline gives CDR1 MNHEY, CDR2 SVGAGI. The CDR3 is made up of 14 amino acids. The V segment lost 2 bases and the J segment 4 bases; nucleotides outside the gene matches: 4. CDR3 DNA: TGTGCCAGCAGTTACACAGGGGACGGCTATGGCTACACCTTC. Translated: CASSYTGDGYGYTF.

The V gene is TRBV12-3 or TRBV12-4, the J gene TRBJ1-1; D unresolved. The CDR3 is made up of 12 amino acids. V gave up 3 bases and J gave up 1 base, with 3 bases separating them. Here the CDR3 DNA reads TGTGCCAGCAGTTTGGGGAACACTGAAGCTTTCTTT. Protein: CASSLGNTEAFF.

The chain recombines TRBV4-1 with TRBJ2-2; D call uncertain. The CDR3 has 17 residues. Trimming took off 4 bases at V and 2 bases at J, with 17 bases between the two ends. CDR1 is MGHRA, CDR2 YSYEKL, per germline. In DNA form, the CDR3 reads TGCGCCAGCAGCCTAAGGGTAGGGCCCATTAACACCGGGGAGCTGTTTTTT. The encoded protein is CASSLRVGPINTGELFF.

The chain recombines TRBV19 with TRBJ1-4; D not resolved. Trimming took off 1 base at V and 4 bases at J, with 10 bases between the two ends. The CDR3 runs 15 residues. Germline CDR1 LNHDA, CDR2 SQIVND (reference sequence). CDR3 loop: CASSIGQSLNEKLFF. In DNA form, the CDR3 reads TGTGCCAGTAGTATAGGGCAGAGCCTTAATGAAAAACTGTTTTTT.

The chain joins TRBV7-2 to TRBJ2-1; D not resolved. The germline V and J ends were trimmed by 2 bases and 10 bases, with 9 bases remaining between them. Germline CDR1 reads SGHTA; CDR2 reads FQGNSA. The CDR3 consists of 12 residues. CDR3 bases: TGTGCCAGCAGCTTACGGATGGGGGAGCAGTTCTTC. This codes for CASSLRMGEQFF.

The chain has TRBV3-1 (or the pseudogene TRBV3-2) and TRBJ1-1; D remains unclear. Deletions cut 8 bases from V and 1 base from J, with 17 bases between. The length of the CDR3 is 15 residues. Germline CDR1 LGHDT, CDR2 YNNKEL (reference sequence). The CDR3 loop is CASSPETGGNTEAFF. In DNA form, the CDR3 reads TGTGCCAGCTCCCCAGAGACCGGAGGGAACACTGAAGCTTTCTTT.

CDR3 coding DNA: TGTGCCACCAGGGGACTCATGGTCTCCTACAATGAGCAGTTCTTC. Translation gives CATRGLMVSYNEQFF. The chain combines TRBV27 with TRBJ2-1, with D perhaps TRBD1 or TRBD2 (6 bases each). The germline V gene has CDR1 MNHEY and CDR2 SMNVEV (reference sequence). The CDR3 has 15 residues. V was pared by 10 bases and J by 0 bases, with 16 bases between.

This chain joins TRBV2 and TRBJ1-5, with TRBD1 matching over 11 bases. V lost 6 bases and J lost 4; bases outside the gene matches: 8. This CDR3 comprises 16 residues. Germline CDR1 SNHLY, CDR2 FYNNEI. DNA of the CDR3: TGTGCCAGCAGCCAAGTTGGGACAGGGGGGAATCAGCCCCAGCATTTT. Translating gives CASSQVGTGGNQPQHF.

The chain uses TRBV5-6 and TRBJ1-2; the match to TRBD1 covers 7 bases. The V and J ends lost 4 bases and 7 bases, in that order; junction bases with no gene match: 1. Germline CDR1 and CDR2: SGHDT and YYEEEE. This CDR3 comprises 11 residues. The CDR3 region has the DNA TGTGCCAGCAGCCGGGACAGTGGCTACACCTTC. This sequence encodes CASSRDSGYTF. Full variable domain (remainder filled in from reference TRBV5-6 and TRBJ1-2): DAGVTQSPTHLIKTRGQQVTLRCSPKSGHDTVSWYQQALGQGPQFIFQYYEEEERQRGNFPDRFSGHQFPNYSSELNVNALLLGDSALYLCASSRDSGYTFGSGTRLTVV.

The chain couples TRBV6-5 to TRBJ1-6; the D gene is possibly TRBD1 (5 bases). The length of the CDR3 is 13 residues. Trimming pared 5 bases from V and 11 bases from J, leaving 13 bases between. Germline V gene data show CDR1 as MNHEY and CDR2 as SVGAGI. The CDR3 coding sequence is TGTGCCAGCAGTCCCGTTCAAGGGGCACCCCTCCACTTT. Residues: CASSPVQGAPLHF.

The chain recombines TRBV6-6 with TRBJ2-3; possibly TRBD2 for D (5 bases). The CDR3 has 13 residues. Between the trimmed V and J ends, which lost 6 bases and 0 bases, there was a span of 7 bases. Germline V CDR1 and CDR2: MNHNY, SVGAGI (reference sequence). The CDR3 is CASRGGSTDTQYF. The DNA for the CDR3 is TGTGCCAGCAGGGGCGGGAGCACAGATACGCAGTATTTT.

The genes are TRBV6-2 or TRBV6-3 and TRBJ1-1; D remains ambiguous. Per the germline V gene, CDR1 is MNHEY and CDR2 is SVGEGT. V was trimmed by 6 bases and J by 8 bases, leaving 13 bases between them. The CDR3 spans 12 residues. As DNA, the CDR3 is TGTGCCAGCAGCCCCCCACGTTGGGAAGCTTTCTTT. Its translation: CASSPPRWEAFF.

The genes are TRBV4-3 and TRBJ2-1; D is undetermined. In germline, CDR1 is LGHNA, CDR2 YSLEER. Trimming removed 0 bases at V and 5 bases at J, with 11 bases between. The CDR3 is made up of 15 amino acids. CDR3 in amino acids: CASSQDLNTNNEQFF. For the CDR3, the DNA is TGCGCCAGCAGCCAAGATCTTAACACTAACAATGAGCAGTTCTTC.

V usage is TRBV18 and J usage is TRBJ1-6, with D hard to call. V lost 3 bases and J lost 6, with 15 bases in between. Germline CDR1 is KGHSH and CDR2 is LQKENI. The CDR3 is made up of 16 amino acids. The CDR3 bases are TGTGCCAGCTCACCCGAGCGGCCTTGGGGTAATTCACCCCTCCACTTT. Protein sequence: CASSPERPWGNSPLHF. The full variable domain, rest sourced from reference TRBV18 and TRBJ1-6, is NAGVMQNPRHLVRRRGQEARLRCSPMKGHSHVYWYRQLPEEGLKFMVYLQKENIIDESGMPKERFSAEFPKEGPSILRIQQVVRGDSAAYFCASSPERPWGNSPLHFGNGTRLTVT.